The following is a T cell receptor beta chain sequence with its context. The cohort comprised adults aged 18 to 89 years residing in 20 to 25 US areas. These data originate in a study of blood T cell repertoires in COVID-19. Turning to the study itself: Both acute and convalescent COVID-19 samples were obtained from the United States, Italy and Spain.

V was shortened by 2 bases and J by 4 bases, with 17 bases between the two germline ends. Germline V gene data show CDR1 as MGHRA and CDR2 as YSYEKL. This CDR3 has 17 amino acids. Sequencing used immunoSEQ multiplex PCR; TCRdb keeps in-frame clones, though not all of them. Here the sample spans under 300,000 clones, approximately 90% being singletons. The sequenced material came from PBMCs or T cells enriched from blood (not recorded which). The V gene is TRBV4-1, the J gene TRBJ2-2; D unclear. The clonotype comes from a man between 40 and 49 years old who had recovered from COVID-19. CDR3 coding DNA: TGCGCCAGCAGCCAAAGTGGCCGGGTATCGGTCACCGGGGAGCTGTTTTTT. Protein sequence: CASSQSGRVSVTGELFF.